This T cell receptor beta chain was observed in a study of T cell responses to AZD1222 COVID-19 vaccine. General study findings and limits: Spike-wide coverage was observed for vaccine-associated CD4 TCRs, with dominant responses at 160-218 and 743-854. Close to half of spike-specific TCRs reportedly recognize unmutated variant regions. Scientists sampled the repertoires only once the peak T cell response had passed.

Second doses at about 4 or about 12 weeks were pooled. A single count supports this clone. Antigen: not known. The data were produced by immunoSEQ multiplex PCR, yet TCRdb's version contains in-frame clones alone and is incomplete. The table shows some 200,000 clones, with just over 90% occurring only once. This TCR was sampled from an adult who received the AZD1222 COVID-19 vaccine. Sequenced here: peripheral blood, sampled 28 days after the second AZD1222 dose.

The CDR3 region has the DNA TGTGCCAGCAGCATCGGACAGGTTGCAACTAATGAAAAACTGTTTTTT. Translating gives CASSIGQVATNEKLFF. The chain employs TRBV5-5 and TRBJ1-4; 7 bases agree with TRBD1. V lost 4 bases and J lost 0; bases outside the gene matches: 6. There are 16 residues in the CDR3. Germline values: CDR1 SGHKS, CDR2 YYEKEE (reference sequence).